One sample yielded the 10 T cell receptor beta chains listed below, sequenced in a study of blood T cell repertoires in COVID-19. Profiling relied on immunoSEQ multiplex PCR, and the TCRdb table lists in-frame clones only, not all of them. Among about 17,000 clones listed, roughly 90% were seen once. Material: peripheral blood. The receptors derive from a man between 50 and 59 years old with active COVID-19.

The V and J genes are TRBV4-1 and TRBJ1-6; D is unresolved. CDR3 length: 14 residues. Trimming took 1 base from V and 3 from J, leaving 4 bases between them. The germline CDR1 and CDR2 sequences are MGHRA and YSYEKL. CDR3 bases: TGCGCCAGCAGCCAAGTTAACTATAATTCACCCCTCCACTTT. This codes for CASSQVNYNSPLHF.

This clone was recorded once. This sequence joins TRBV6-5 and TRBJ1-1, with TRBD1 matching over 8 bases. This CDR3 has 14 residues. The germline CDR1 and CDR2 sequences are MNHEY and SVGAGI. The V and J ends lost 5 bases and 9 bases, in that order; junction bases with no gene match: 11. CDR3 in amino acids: CASSPPGQAKKAFF. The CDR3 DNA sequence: TGTGCCAGCAGTCCCCCGGGACAGGCAAAAAAAGCTTTCTTT.

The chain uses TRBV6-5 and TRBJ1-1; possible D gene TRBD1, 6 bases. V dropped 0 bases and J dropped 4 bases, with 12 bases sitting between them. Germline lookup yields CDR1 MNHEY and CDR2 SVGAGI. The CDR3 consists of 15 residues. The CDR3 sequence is CASSYSNRAGTEAFF. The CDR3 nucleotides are TGTGCCAGCAGTTACTCGAACAGGGCAGGCACTGAAGCTTTCTTT.

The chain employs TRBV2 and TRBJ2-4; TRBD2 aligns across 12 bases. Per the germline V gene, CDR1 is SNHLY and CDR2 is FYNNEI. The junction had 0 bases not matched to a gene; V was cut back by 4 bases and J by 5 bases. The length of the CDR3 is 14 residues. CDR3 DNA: TGTGCCAGCAGTGCTAGCGGGAGGGAAAACATTCAGTACTTC. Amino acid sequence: CASSASGRENIQYF.

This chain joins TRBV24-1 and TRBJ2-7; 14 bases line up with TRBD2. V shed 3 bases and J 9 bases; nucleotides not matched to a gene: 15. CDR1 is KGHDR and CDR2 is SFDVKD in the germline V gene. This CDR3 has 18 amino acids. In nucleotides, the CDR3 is TGTGCCACCAGTGATCCACGACTAGCGGGAGGGATGAAGACAAGGCAGTACTTC. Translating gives CATSDPRLAGGMKTRQYF.

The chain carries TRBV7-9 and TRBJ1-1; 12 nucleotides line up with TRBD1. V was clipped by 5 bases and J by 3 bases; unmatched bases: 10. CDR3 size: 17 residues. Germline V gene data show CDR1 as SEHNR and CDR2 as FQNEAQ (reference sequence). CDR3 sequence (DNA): TGTGCCAGCAGCCCCGGGACAGGGGGCTTACACTACACTGAAGCTTTCTTT. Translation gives CASSPGTGGLHYTEAFF.

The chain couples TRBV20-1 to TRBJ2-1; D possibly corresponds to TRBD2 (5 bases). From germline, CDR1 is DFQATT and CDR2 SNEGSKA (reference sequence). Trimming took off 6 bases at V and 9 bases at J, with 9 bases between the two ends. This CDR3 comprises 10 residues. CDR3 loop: CSATRVEQFF. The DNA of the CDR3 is TGCAGTGCAACTAGGGTTGAGCAGTTCTTC.

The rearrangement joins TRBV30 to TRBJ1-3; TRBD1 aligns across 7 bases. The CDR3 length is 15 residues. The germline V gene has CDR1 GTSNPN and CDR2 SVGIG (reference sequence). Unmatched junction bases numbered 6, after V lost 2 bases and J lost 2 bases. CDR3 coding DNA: TGTGCCTGGAGTATGGTGAGGGGGCCTGGAAACACCATATATTTT. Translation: CAWSMVRGPGNTIYF. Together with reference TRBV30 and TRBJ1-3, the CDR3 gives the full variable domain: SQTIHQWPATLVQPVGSPLSLECTVEGTSNPNLYWYRQAAGRGLQLLFYSVGIGQISSEVPQNLSASRPQDRQFILSSKKLLLSDSGFYLCAWSMVRGPGNTIYFGEGSWLTVV.

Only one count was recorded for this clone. The DNA for the CDR3 is TGTGCCAGCAGTTACTCGACTAAGCGGGGGGAGACCCAGTACTTC. It translates to CASSYSTKRGETQYF. V is TRBV6-5 and J is TRBJ2-5; 8 nucleotides match TRBD2. The length of the CDR3 is 15 residues. V lost 0 bases, J lost 5 bases, and 5 bases stayed unmatched. Germline CDR1 reads MNHEY; CDR2 reads SVGAGI.

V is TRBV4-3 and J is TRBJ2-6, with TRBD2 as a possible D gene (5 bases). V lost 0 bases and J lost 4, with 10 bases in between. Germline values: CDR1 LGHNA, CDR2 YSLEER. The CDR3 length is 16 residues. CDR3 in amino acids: CASSQDGGRGANVLTF. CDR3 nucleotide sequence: TGCGCCAGCAGCCAAGATGGCGGGCGGGGGGCCAACGTCCTGACTTTC.